These 23 T cell receptor beta chains share one sample of origin, sequenced in a study of somatic mutations in cytotoxic T cells in rheumatoid arthritis. Assay: immunoSEQ multiplex PCR; the TCRdb copy retains only in-frame clones and omits some. The sample lists about 9,200 clones, about 79% occurring once. Material for sequencing was CD8+ T cells sorted from blood. The source of these receptors is an adult with rheumatoid arthritis.

The V gene is TRBV4-1, the J gene TRBJ2-5; D might be TRBD2 (6 bases). The germline CDR1 and CDR2 sequences are MGHRA and YSYEKL. V was trimmed by 1 base and J by 5 bases, leaving 8 bases between them. This CDR3 spans 13 amino acids. The DNA of the CDR3 is TGCGCCAGCAGCCAAGGGGAGGAGGAGACCCAGTACTTC. This translates into CASSQGEEETQYF.

CDR3 in amino acids: CASSRQGAHEQYF. DNA of the CDR3: TGTGCCAGTAGTCGACAGGGGGCCCACGAGCAGTACTTC. The rearrangement links TRBV19 to TRBJ2-7, with TRBD1 matching 10 bases. CDR3 length: 13 amino acids. Germline-derived CDR1 and CDR2 are LNHDA and SQIVND (reference sequence). After removal of 5 bases from V and 5 bases from J, the junction contained 3 bases not matched to a gene.

This sequence joins TRBV27 and TRBJ2-1, with a weak D call TRBD2 (5 bases). Trimming shortened V by 5 bases and J by 8 bases, and 13 bases separated the two germline ends. This CDR3 contains 13 residues. The V gene's germline CDR1 is MNHEY and CDR2 SMNVEV (reference sequence). This CDR3 is CASSTIEGDEQFF. Written as DNA, the CDR3 is TGTGCCAGCAGTACCATAGAGGGCGATGAGCAGTTCTTC.

The gene calls are TRBV27 and TRBJ2-7; TRBD1 might be the D (6 bases). Germline loops: CDR1 MNHEY, CDR2 SMNVEV (reference sequence). V was trimmed by 6 bases and J by 4 bases, leaving 19 bases between them. This CDR3 region has 15 residues. The CDR3 region is CASSLTGFEGYEQYF. DNA of the CDR3: TGTGCCAGCAGCCTCACAGGGTTTGAGGGGTACGAGCAGTACTTC.

DNA for the CDR3: TGTGCCATCAGTGAGTCGCCTAGCGGGGCGGAGACCCAGTACTTC. It codes for CAISESPSGAETQYF. V and J are TRBV10-3 and TRBJ2-5; 9 nucleotides align to TRBD2. The CDR3 has 15 amino acids. V lost 0 bases to trimming and J lost 5 bases; unmatched junction nucleotides: 4. The germline CDR1 and CDR2 sequences are ENHRY and SYGVKD.

This clone is medium-sized within its sample. This sequence joins TRBV28 and TRBJ2-7, with 10 positions matching TRBD1. The CDR3 is 13 amino acids. With 7 bases clipped from V and 7 bases from J, the junction kept 7 bases outside the gene matches. Germline V gives CDR1 MDHEN, CDR2 SYDVKM. CDR3 protein: CASNRDRGREQYF. The CDR3 DNA sequence: TGTGCCAGCAACCGGGACAGGGGCAGGGAGCAGTACTTC.

This clone was found a few times. The V gene is TRBV7-8, the J gene TRBJ2-7; 8 bases map to TRBD1. With V trimmed by 6 bases and J by 0 bases, 7 bases remained unmatched. This CDR3 spans 15 amino acids. Germline V gene sequence: CDR1 SGHVS, CDR2 FQNEAQ. The DNA of the CDR3 is TGTGCCAGCAGGATGGACAGGGCGAGCTCCTACGAGCAGTACTTC. This gives the protein CASRMDRASSYEQYF.

This chain joins TRBV27 and TRBJ2-1; TRBD1 or TRBD2 may be the D gene (5 bases each). Germline-derived CDR1 and CDR2 are MNHEY and SMNVEV (reference sequence). This CDR3 contains 15 residues. Trimming took 7 bases from V and 6 from J, leaving 19 bases between them. The CDR3 DNA sequence: TGTGCCAGCACCCCGGGGCCATTCGTTGCCAATGAGCAGTTCTTC. It encodes CASTPGPFVANEQFF.

CDR3 bases: TGTGCCAGCTCACCCTCGGACAGACAACTAGCCAAAAACATTCAGTACTTC. Amino acids: CASSPSDRQLAKNIQYF. The chain combines TRBV18 with TRBJ2-4, with a tentative D call TRBD1 (6 bases). The CDR3 spans 17 residues. The V end was cut by 3 bases, the J end by 0 bases, with 15 bases between. Looked up from germline, CDR1 is KGHSH and CDR2 is LQKENI.

A remark on this clone: It is unclear where the CDR3 begins or ends on the DNA, so no DNA is shown, and the CDR3 is as TCRdb lists it. CDR3 residues: CAISESSFSVRGYTF. The chain recombines TRBV10-3 with TRBJ1-2. Germline loops: CDR1 ENHRY, CDR2 SYGVKD. The CDR3 is 15 residues long, ends included.

The chain has TRBV6-6 and TRBJ2-5, with 10 nucleotides matching TRBD2. Germline V gene data show CDR1 as MNHNY and CDR2 as SVGAGI (reference sequence). V was clipped by 4 bases and J by 2 bases; unmatched bases: 7. The CDR3 totals 16 residues. The CDR3 DNA is TGTGCCAGCAGTTCCCCTAGCGGGGGCCTACAAGAGACCCAGTACTTC. Amino acids: CASSSPSGGLQETQYF.

In DNA, the CDR3 is TGTGCCAGCAGTGAGGCAGGGACTTACGAGCAGTACTTC. Its protein product is CASSEAGTYEQYF. The rearrangement joins TRBV25-1 to TRBJ2-5; TRBD2 is a possible D gene (6 bases). The J call may not be correct, given that the DNA end is closer to TRBJ2-7. The CDR3 extends over 13 amino acids. Germline V gene sequence: CDR1 MGHDK, CDR2 SYGVNS.

The chain employs TRBV9 and TRBJ2-3, with D perhaps TRBD2 (7 bases). V was clipped by 4 bases and J by 1 base, with 13 bases between them. Germline V gives CDR1 SGDLS, CDR2 YYNGEE. This CDR3 has 15 amino acids. The CDR3 spells CASSRGGYGTDTQYF. CDR3 sequence (DNA): TGTGCCAGCAGCAGGGGGGGGTACGGCACAGATACGCAGTATTTT.

The V call is TRBV19, the J call TRBJ1-1, with D maybe TRBD1 (5 bases). Germline values: CDR1 LNHDA, CDR2 SQIVND (reference sequence). V lost 2 bases and J 3 bases, leaving 10 bases between the germline ends. The CDR3 spans 14 residues. The CDR3 DNA is TGTGCCAGTAGTATAAGGCAGGGAGACACTGAAGCTTTCTTT. This sequence encodes CASSIRQGDTEAFF.

The chain joins TRBV28 to TRBJ2-7; D not resolved. Looked up from germline, CDR1 is MDHEN and CDR2 is SYDVKM. CDR3 length equals 13 residues. V gave up 2 bases and J gave up 2 bases, with 7 bases separating them. The chain's CDR3 is CASSLVQPYEQYF. The DNA for the CDR3 is TGTGCCAGCAGTTTAGTGCAACCCTACGAGCAGTACTTC.

The CDR3 is CASSEIPSGYEQYF. Here the CDR3 DNA reads TGTGCCAGCAGTGAAATCCCTAGCGGTTACGAGCAGTACTTC. The V and J genes are TRBV6-1 and TRBJ2-7, with 7 nucleotides matching TRBD2. The germline gives CDR1 MNHNS, CDR2 SASEGT. Trimming removed 2 bases from V and 4 bases from J; junction bases left unmatched: 5. The CDR3 totals 14 residues.

CDR3 protein: CASGLTGQNSGRIFGGNTIYF. The CDR3, as DNA: TGTGCTAGTGGTTTGACCGGACAAAATTCGGGGCGGATCTTTGGTGGAAACACCATATATTTT. The rearrangement uses TRBV12-5 and TRBJ1-3; possible D gene TRBD1, 5 bases. The CDR3 length is 21 residues. Trimming removed 2 bases at V and 3 bases at J, with 29 bases between. CDR1 and CDR2 (germline): LGHNT, FRNRAP.

This sequence joins TRBV5-1 and TRBJ2-3; 10 bases are shared with TRBD2. After removal of 4 bases from V and 3 bases from J, the junction contained 5 bases not matched to a gene. Germline V gene sequence: CDR1 SGHRS, CDR2 YFSETQ. CDR3 length equals 15 residues. CDR3 coding DNA: TGCGCCAGCAGCCCCCGGACTAGCGGAACAGATACGCAGTATTTT. Protein product: CASSPRTSGTDTQYF. Based on the CDR3 plus reference TRBV5-1 and TRBJ2-3, the full variable domain is KAGVTQTPRYLIKTRGQQVTLSCSPISGHRSVSWYQQTPGQGLQFLFEYFSETQRNKGNFPGRFSGRQFSNSRSEMNVSTLELGDSALYLCASSPRTSGTDTQYFGPGTRLTVL.

This clone came up once. The chain carries TRBV28 and TRBJ2-7; D uncertain. Germline V gene lookup returns CDR1 MDHEN and CDR2 SYDVKM. CDR3 length: 13 residues. V was shortened by 3 bases and J by 3 bases, with 9 bases between the two germline ends. CDR3 bases: TGTGCCAGCAGTTTCAGCCGGTACTACGAGCAGTACTTC. Its translation: CASSFSRYYEQYF.

The V gene is TRBV15, the J gene TRBJ2-3; D uncertain. Trimming pared 2 bases from V and 4 bases from J, leaving 7 bases between. The V gene's germline CDR1 is LNHNV and CDR2 YYDKDF (reference sequence). The CDR3 extends over 13 amino acids. CDR3 region: CATSRLVADTQYF. The CDR3 region has the DNA TGTGCCACCAGCAGATTAGTGGCAGATACGCAGTATTTT.

V is TRBV5-6 and J is TRBJ2-7; 14 bases line up with TRBD2. From germline, CDR1 is SGHDT and CDR2 YYEEEE. V dropped 4 bases and J dropped 4; count of bases not matched to a gene: 7. The CDR3 covers 16 residues. The CDR3 DNA reads as TGTGCCAGCAGCCCCGGGACTAGCGGGAGCGGTTACGAGCAGTACTTC. As protein: CASSPGTSGSGYEQYF.

The chain links TRBV5-4 to TRBJ2-3; D gene ambiguous. Trimming shortened V by 1 base and J by 1 base, and 7 bases separated the two germline ends. The CDR3 runs to 14 residues. The germline V gene encodes CDR1 SGHNT and CDR2 YYREEE (reference sequence). CDR3 amino acids: CASSLRVGTDTQYF. For the CDR3, the DNA is TGTGCCAGCAGCTTGAGAGTAGGCACAGATACGCAGTATTTT.

This clone occurred a few times. This chain links TRBV19 with TRBJ1-1; a weak D match, TRBD1 (6 bases). V lost 5 bases, J lost 4 bases, and 20 bases lay in between. This CDR3 region has 16 residues. Germline V gene lookup returns CDR1 LNHDA and CDR2 SQIVND (reference sequence). Here the CDR3 DNA reads TGTGCCAGTAGTCTCAGCCTCAGGGGAGAGACCACTGAAGCTTTCTTT. Protein: CASSLSLRGETTEAFF.